What follows are 8 T cell receptor beta chains derived from one specimen sequenced in a study. The sorted Tregs were CD4+CD25+CD127-/low cells. TCRdb recomputed calls from the 5' RACE reads with MiXCR, one row per CDR3 protein. The sample has several thousand distinct CDR3 sequences; around a third are singletons. Sample: Tregs sorted from blood. The source is a female donor with breast cancer.

This clonotype is categorized as medium-sized. This chain uses TRBV5-1 with TRBJ2-3; D possibly corresponds to TRBD1 (5 bases). This CDR3 has 12 amino acids. Germline V gene sequence: CDR1 SGHRS, CDR2 YFSETQ. Trimming pared 3 bases from V and 6 bases from J, leaving 8 bases between. Here the CDR3 DNA reads TGCGCCAGCAGCTGGGGCATTGATACGCAGTATTTT. This gives the protein CASSWGIDTQYF.

Judged by abundance, this clonotype is large (0.1 to 1%). The rearrangement uses TRBV7-8 and TRBJ2-5, with D unresolved. Germline V gene lookup returns CDR1 SGHVS and CDR2 FQNEAQ. The V end was cut by 4 bases, the J end by 1 base, with 10 bases between. The CDR3 is 14 residues long. In DNA, the CDR3 is TGTGCCAGCAGCTCATCCGACTTCCAAGAGACCCAGTACTTC. Translating it yields CASSSSDFQETQYF.

This clonotype is termed medium-sized. The chain has TRBV7-2 and TRBJ2-1; possible D gene TRBD2, 5 bases. The CDR3 runs 13 residues. CDR1 SGHTA and CDR2 FQGNSA come from the germline V gene. Trimming left V 3 bases short and J 9 bases short, with 12 bases between. CDR3 region: CASSFQSGGEQFF. For the CDR3, the DNA is TGTGCCAGCAGCTTTCAAAGCGGAGGTGAGCAGTTCTTC.

This clonotype is medium-sized in the sample. The chain's CDR3 is CASSVGYGYTF. The CDR3 region has the DNA TGTGCCAGCAGCGTAGGTTACGGCTACACCTTC. The V call is TRBV9, the J call TRBJ1-2; D is ambiguous. Germline CDR1 and CDR2: SGDLS and YYNGEE. Trimming shortened V by 0 bases and J by 8 bases, and 5 bases separated the two germline ends. This CDR3 is 11 amino acids long.

Points on this clonotype: This sequence may be a read error, since a much larger clone differs from it by one base. The genes are TRBV7-2 and TRBJ1-2; D is perhaps TRBD1 (6 bases). This CDR3 is built from 15 residues. The germline gives CDR1 SGHTA, CDR2 FQGNSA. The CDR3 loop is CASSGYRDVGYDYTF. DNA for the CDR3: TGTGCCAGCAGCGGATACAGGGATGTTGGCTATGACTACACCTTC.

The chain recombines TRBV19 with TRBJ1-5; D perhaps matches TRBD1 (5 bases). Germline CDR1 is LNHDA and CDR2 is SQIVND (reference sequence). The CDR3 spans 13 residues. V was trimmed by 7 bases and J by 7 bases, leaving 14 bases between them. In DNA form, the CDR3 reads TGTGCCAGTATGCAATTGGGACGGCAGCCCCAGCATTTT. Its translation is CASMQLGRQPQHF.

V usage is TRBV6-5 and J usage is TRBJ2-1, with 11 nucleotides matching TRBD2. The germline gives CDR1 MNHEY, CDR2 SVGAGI. The CDR3 is made up of 17 amino acids. Trimming at V came to 4 bases and at J to 0 bases, leaving 5 bases not matched to a gene. CDR3 residues: CASSSPGTSGSYNEQFF. Here the CDR3 DNA reads TGTGCCAGCAGTTCCCCCGGGACTAGCGGCTCCTACAATGAGCAGTTCTTC.

This chain joins TRBV7-2 and TRBJ2-1, with D unclear. The CDR3 covers 12 residues. Trimming left V 1 base short and J 8 bases short, with 6 bases between. CDR1 is SGHTA, CDR2 FQGNSA, per germline. The CDR3 DNA sequence: TGTGCCAGCAGCTTAGTCACCTATGAGCAGTTCTTC. This gives the protein CASSLVTYEQFF.